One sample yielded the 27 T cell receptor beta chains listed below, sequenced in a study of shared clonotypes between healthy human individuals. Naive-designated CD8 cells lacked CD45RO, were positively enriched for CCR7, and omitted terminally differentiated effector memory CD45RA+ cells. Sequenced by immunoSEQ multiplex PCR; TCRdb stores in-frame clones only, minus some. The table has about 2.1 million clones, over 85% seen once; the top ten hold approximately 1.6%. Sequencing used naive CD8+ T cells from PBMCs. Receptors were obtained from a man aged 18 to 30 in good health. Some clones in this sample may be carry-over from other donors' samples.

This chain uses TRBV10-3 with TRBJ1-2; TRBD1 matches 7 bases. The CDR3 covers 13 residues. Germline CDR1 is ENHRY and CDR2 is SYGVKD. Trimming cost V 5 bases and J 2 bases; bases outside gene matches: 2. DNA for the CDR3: TGTGCCATCAGTCGGGACAGCAACTATGGCTACACCTTC. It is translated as CAISRDSNYGYTF.

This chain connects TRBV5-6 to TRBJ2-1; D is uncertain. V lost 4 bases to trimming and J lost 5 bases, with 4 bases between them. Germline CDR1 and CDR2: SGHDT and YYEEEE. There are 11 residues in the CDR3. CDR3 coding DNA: TGTGCCAGCAGCGCCCACAATGAGCAGTTCTTC. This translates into CASSAHNEQFF.

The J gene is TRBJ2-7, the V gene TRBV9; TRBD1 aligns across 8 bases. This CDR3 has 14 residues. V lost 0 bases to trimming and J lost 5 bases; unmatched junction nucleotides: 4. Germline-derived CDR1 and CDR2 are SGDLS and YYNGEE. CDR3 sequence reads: CASSVGTGIDEQYF. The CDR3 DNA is TGTGCCAGCAGCGTAGGGACAGGGATAGACGAGCAGTACTTC. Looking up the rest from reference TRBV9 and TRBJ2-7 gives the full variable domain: DSGVTQTPKHLITATGQRVTLRCSPRSGDLSVYWYQQSLDQGLQFLIQYYNGEERAKGNILERFSAQQFPDLHSELNLSSLELGDSALYFCASSVGTGIDEQYFGPGTRLTVT.

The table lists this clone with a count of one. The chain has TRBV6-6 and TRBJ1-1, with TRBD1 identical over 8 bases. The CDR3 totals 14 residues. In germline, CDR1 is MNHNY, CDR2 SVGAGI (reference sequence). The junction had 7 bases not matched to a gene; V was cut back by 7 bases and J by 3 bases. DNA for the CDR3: TGTGCCAGCACCCAGGGGGCGCCTGACACTGAAGCTTTCTTT. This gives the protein CASTQGAPDTEAFF.

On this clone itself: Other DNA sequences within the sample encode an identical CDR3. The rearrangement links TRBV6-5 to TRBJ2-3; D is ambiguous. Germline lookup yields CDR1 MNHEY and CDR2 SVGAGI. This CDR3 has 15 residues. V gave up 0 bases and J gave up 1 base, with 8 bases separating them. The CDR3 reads CASSYSGPRTDTQYF. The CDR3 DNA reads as TGTGCCAGCAGTTACTCGGGTCCCCGCACAGATACGCAGTATTTT.

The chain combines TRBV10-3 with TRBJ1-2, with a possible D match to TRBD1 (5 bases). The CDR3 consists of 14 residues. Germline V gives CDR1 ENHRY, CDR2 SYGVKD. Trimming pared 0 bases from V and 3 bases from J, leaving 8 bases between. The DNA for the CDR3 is TGTGCCATCAGTGAGTCGGACATTTACTATGGCTACACCTTC. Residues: CAISESDIYYGYTF.

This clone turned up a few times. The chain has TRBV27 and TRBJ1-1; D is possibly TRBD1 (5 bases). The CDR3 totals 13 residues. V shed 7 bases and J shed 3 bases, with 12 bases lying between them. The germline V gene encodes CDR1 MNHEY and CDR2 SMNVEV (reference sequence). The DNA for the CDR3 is TGTGCCAGCAAACAACCAGGGTACACTGAAGCTTTCTTT. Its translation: CASKQPGYTEAFF.

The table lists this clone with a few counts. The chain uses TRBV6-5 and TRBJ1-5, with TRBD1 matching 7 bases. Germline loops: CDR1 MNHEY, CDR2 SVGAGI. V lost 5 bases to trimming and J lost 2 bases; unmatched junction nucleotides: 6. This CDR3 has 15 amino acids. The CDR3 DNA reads TGTGCCAGCAGTCCGACAGGGAACGGCAATCAGCCCCAGCATTTT. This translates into CASSPTGNGNQPQHF.

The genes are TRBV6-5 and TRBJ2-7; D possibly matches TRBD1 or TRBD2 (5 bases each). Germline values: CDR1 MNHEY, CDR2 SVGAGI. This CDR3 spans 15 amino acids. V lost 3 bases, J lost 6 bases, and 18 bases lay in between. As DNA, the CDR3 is TGTGCCAGCAGTTATACCGGGACGGTCTTAGGCGAGCAGTACTTC. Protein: CASSYTGTVLGEQYF.

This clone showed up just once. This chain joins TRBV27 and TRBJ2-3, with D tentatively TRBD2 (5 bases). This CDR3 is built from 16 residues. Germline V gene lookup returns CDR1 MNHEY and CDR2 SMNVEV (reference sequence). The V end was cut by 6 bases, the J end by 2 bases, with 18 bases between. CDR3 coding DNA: TGTGCCAGCAGCCTCCAGATTCCAGCGGACACAGATACGCAGTATTTT. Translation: CASSLQIPADTDTQYF.

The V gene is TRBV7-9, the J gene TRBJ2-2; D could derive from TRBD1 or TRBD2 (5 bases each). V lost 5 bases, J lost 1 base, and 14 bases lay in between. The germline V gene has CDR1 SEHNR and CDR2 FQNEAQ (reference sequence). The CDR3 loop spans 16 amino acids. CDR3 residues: CASSPTWGRNTGELFF. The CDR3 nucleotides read TGTGCCAGCAGCCCCACTTGGGGGAGGAACACCGGGGAGCTGTTTTTT.

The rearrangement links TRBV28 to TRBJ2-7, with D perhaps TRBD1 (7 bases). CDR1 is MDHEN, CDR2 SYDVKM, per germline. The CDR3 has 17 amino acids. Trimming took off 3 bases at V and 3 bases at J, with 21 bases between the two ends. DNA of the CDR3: TGTGCCAGCAGTTTGAACGCGCGGGACAGAATCCTCTACGAGCAGTACTTC. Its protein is CASSLNARDRILYEQYF.

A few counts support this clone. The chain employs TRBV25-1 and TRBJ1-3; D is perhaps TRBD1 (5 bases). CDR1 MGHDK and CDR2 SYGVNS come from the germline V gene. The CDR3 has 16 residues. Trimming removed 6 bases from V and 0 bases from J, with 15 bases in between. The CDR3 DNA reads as TGTGCCAGCAGCCCCTCGGGACTCAGCTCTGGAAACACCATATATTTT. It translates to CASSPSGLSSGNTIYF.

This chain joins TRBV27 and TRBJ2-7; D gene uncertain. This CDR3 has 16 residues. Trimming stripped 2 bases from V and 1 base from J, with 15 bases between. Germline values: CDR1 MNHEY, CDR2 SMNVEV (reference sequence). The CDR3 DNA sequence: TGTGCCAGCAGTTTAGTAGGGCAGATCGGTTCCTACGAGCAGTACTTC. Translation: CASSLVGQIGSYEQYF.

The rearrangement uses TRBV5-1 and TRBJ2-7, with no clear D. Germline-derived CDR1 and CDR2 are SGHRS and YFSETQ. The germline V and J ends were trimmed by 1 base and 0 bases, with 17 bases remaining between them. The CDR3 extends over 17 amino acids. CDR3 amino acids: CASSLPVEDRSSYEQYF. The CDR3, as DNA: TGCGCCAGCAGCTTGCCCGTCGAGGACCGCAGCTCCTACGAGCAGTACTTC.

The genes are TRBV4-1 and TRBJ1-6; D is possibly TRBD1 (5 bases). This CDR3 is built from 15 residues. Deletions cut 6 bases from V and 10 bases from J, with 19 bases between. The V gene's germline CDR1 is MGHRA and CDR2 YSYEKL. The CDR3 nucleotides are TGCGCCAGCAGTCACAGGATTTCGGACCCATCACCCCTCCACTTT. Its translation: CASSHRISDPSPLHF.

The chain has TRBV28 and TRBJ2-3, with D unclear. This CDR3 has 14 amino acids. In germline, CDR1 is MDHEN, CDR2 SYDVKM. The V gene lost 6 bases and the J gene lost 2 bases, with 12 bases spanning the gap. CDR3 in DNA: TGTGCCAGCAGCCCTAATAGCCCCACAGATACGCAGTATTTT. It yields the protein CASSPNSPTDTQYF.

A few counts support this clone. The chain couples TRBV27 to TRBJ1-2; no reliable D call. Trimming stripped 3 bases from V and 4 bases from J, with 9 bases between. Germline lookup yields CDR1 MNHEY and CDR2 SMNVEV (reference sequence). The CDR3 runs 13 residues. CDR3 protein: CASSFSHFYGYTF. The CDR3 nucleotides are TGTGCCAGCAGTTTTTCACACTTCTATGGCTACACCTTC.

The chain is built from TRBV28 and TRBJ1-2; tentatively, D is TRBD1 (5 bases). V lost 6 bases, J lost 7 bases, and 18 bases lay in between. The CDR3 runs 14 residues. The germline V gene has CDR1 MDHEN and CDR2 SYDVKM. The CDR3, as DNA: TGTGCCAGCAGCCGGGGGTCAGGGTATGGTGGCTACACCTTC. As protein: CASSRGSGYGGYTF.

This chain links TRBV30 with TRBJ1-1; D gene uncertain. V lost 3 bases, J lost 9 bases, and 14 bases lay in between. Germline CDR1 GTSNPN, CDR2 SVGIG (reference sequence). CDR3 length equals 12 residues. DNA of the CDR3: TGTGCCTGGAGCATGTTCGGCCACAAAGCTTTCTTT. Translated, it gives CAWSMFGHKAFF.

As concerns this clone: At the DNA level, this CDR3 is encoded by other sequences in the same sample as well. The CDR3 DNA is TGTGCCAGTAGGAACACCGGGGAGCTGTTTTTT. The encoded protein is CASRNTGELFF. The chain recombines TRBV19 with TRBJ2-2; D ambiguous. Germline-derived CDR1 and CDR2 are LNHDA and SQIVND (reference sequence). The CDR3 spans 11 residues. Trimming took off 6 bases at V and 1 base at J, with 0 bases between the two ends.

As DNA, the CDR3 is TGTGCCAGCAGCCTAAACCCCGGACAGGGGAACACCATATATTTT. This encodes CASSLNPGQGNTIYF. The rearrangement links TRBV7-3 to TRBJ1-3; 9 bases match TRBD1. J lost 7 bases, V lost 5 bases, and 9 bases had no gene match. CDR1 and CDR2 from the germline V gene are SGHTA and FQGTGA. The CDR3 extends over 15 amino acids. Together with reference TRBV7-3 and TRBJ1-3, the CDR3 gives the full variable domain: GAGVSQTPSNKVTEKGKYVELRCDPISGHTALYWYRQSLGQGPEFLIYFQGTGAADDSGLPNDRFFAVRPEGSVSTLKIQRTERGDSAVYLCASSLNPGQGNTIYFGEGSWLTVV.

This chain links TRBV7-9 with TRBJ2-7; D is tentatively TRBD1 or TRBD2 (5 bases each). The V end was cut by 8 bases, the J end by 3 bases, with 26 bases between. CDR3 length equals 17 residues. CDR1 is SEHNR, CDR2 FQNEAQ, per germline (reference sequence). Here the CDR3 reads CASGFGHPWDLNYEQYF. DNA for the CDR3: TGTGCCAGCGGATTTGGACACCCCTGGGACCTAAACTACGAGCAGTACTTC.

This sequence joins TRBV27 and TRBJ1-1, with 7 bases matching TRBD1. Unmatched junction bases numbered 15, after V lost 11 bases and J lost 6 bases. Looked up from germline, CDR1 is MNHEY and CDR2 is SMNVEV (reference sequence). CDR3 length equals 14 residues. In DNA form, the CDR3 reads TGTGCCTCTCACCCTGACAGGGTTGAATCTGAAGCTTTCTTT. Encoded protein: CASHPDRVESEAFF.

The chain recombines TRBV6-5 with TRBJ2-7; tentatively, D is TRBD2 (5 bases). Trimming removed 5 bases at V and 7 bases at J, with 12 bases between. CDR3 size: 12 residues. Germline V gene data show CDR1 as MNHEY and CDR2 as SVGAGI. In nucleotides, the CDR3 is TGTGCCAGCAGTAGTGTCCGGAGGGAGCAGTACTTC. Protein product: CASSSVRREQYF.

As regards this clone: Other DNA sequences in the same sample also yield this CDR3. The CDR3 reads CASSLGQNYGYTF. Written as DNA, the CDR3 is TGTGCCAGCAGCTTAGGACAGAACTATGGCTACACCTTC. The chain uses TRBV7-2 and TRBJ1-2, with a tentative D call TRBD1 (5 bases). The ends were cut back, 1 base at V and 2 bases at J, with 5 bases in the middle. CDR1 SGHTA and CDR2 FQGNSA come from the germline V gene. This CDR3 region has 13 residues.

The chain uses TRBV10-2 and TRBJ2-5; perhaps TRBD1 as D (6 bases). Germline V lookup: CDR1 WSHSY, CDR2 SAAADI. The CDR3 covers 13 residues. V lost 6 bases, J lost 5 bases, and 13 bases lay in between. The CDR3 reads CASSRDTGETQYF. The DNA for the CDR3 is TGCGCCAGCAGCCGGGACACTGGTGAGACCCAGTACTTC.